The 14 T cell receptor beta chains given below trace back to one sample, sequenced in a study of identical twins. TCRdb processed the 5' RACE reads anew with MiXCR; each CDR3 protein has one entry. The sample has about 520,000 distinct CDR3 sequences; around 20% are singletons. This sample was also put to use in a study of T cells expressing NK-cell markers.

Source material: CD4+ T cells sorted from blood. The source is a woman between 18 and 29 years old in good health.

The gene calls are TRBV12-5 and TRBJ2-7, with unresolved D. Trimming shortened V by 7 bases and J by 3 bases, and 13 bases separated the two germline ends. The CDR3 totals 13 residues. Germline V gene data show CDR1 as LGHNT and CDR2 as FRNRAP. In DNA form, the CDR3 reads TGTGCTAGTGCCCAACCGGCTAACTACGAGCAGTACTTC. Amino acids: CASAQPANYEQYF. Filled out from reference TRBV12-5 and TRBJ2-7, the complete variable domain reads DARVTQTPRHKVTEMGQEVTMRCQPILGHNTVFWYRQTMMQGLELLAYFRNRAPLDDSGMPKDRFSAEMPDATLATLKIQPSEPRDSAVYFCASAQPANYEQYFGPGTRLTVT.

This clonotype was counted only a few times. The chain carries TRBV15 and TRBJ2-7; weak D call: TRBD2 (6 bases). The CDR3 is 14 amino acids. Trimming left V 2 bases short and J 7 bases short, with 15 bases between. Germline CDR1 and CDR2: LNHNV and YYDKDF (reference sequence). This chain's CDR3 is CATSRPGGEREQYF. In DNA form, the CDR3 reads TGTGCCACCAGCAGACCCGGGGGTGAGCGGGAGCAGTACTTC.

The V and J genes are TRBV6-1 and TRBJ2-4, with D perhaps TRBD1 (5 bases). Germline CDR1 reads MNHNS; CDR2 reads SASEGT. V gave up 8 bases and J gave up 2 bases, with 10 bases separating them. This CDR3 is 13 amino acids long. The CDR3 spells CASQQGSKNIQYF. CDR3 DNA: TGTGCCAGCCAGCAGGGCTCCAAAAACATTCAGTACTTC.

V is TRBV20-1 and J is TRBJ1-1; no firm D call. The CDR3 length is 13 residues. V was clipped by 4 bases and J by 6 bases, with 15 bases between them. Germline V gene data show CDR1 as DFQATT and CDR2 as SNEGSKA (reference sequence). CDR3 DNA: TGCAGTGCTATTCAAACGGTTAACGCTGAAGCTTTCTTT. This encodes CSAIQTVNAEAFF.

In this sample, this clonotype turned up a few times. The chain employs TRBV10-3 and TRBJ2-7; D tentatively fits TRBD1 or TRBD2 (5 bases each). Germline V gene lookup returns CDR1 ENHRY and CDR2 SYGVKD. The CDR3 length is 13 residues. The V and J ends lost 8 bases and 3 bases respectively, with 14 bases between them. The chain's CDR3 is CAIQQGASYEQYF. In DNA form, the CDR3 reads TGTGCCATCCAGCAGGGAGCTAGCTACGAGCAGTACTTC.

A few counts support this clonotype. The chain is built from TRBV18 and TRBJ2-7, with D maybe TRBD2 (6 bases). Per the germline V gene, CDR1 is KGHSH and CDR2 is LQKENI. The CDR3 is made up of 15 amino acids. Trimming stripped 3 bases from V and 2 bases from J, with 14 bases between. The CDR3 here is CASSPTGVGTYEQYF. The CDR3 nucleotides are TGTGCCAGCTCACCGACGGGGGTGGGAACCTACGAGCAGTACTTC.

This clonotype was detected a few times. The V gene is TRBV7-2, the J gene TRBJ2-3; perhaps TRBD2 as D (5 bases). Looked up from germline, CDR1 is SGHTA and CDR2 is FQGNSA. Trimming took 2 bases from V and 7 from J, leaving 13 bases between them. The CDR3 extends over 14 amino acids. The CDR3 reads CASSLFSGGNTQYF. Here the CDR3 DNA reads TGTGCCAGCAGCTTATTTTCCGGAGGCAATACGCAGTATTTT.

In its sample, this clonotype was seen a few times. The rearrangement joins TRBV7-2 to TRBJ1-1, with D uncertain. This CDR3 spans 15 amino acids. The germline gives CDR1 SGHTA, CDR2 FQGNSA. V gave up 0 bases and J gave up 0 bases, with 8 bases separating them. CDR3 region: CASSLATRLNTEAFF. CDR3 nucleotide sequence: TGTGCCAGCAGCTTAGCTACCCGGCTGAACACTGAAGCTTTCTTT. The full variable domain, with the rest looked up from reference TRBV7-2 and TRBJ1-1, is GAGVSQSPSNKVTEKGKDVELRCDPISGHTALYWYRQSLGQGLEFLIYFQGNSAPDKSGLPSDRFSAERTGGSVSTLTIQRTQQEDSAVYLCASSLATRLNTEAFFGQGTRLTVV.

This clonotype was detected a few times. The V and J genes are TRBV29-1 and TRBJ2-1; D gene unclear. V was cut by 6 bases and J by 13 bases, with 13 bases left in between. The germline V gene encodes CDR1 SQVTM and CDR2 ANQGSEA. The CDR3 sequence is 10 residues long. CDR3 amino acids: CSVRMGLQFF. The DNA of the CDR3 is TGCAGCGTGCGCATGGGCCTCCAGTTCTTC.

This clonotype has just a few counts. The chain uses TRBV6-5 and TRBJ1-1; TRBD1 might be the D (6 bases). CDR3 length: 14 amino acids. CDR1 and CDR2 (germline): MNHEY, SVGAGI. V shed 2 bases and J shed 3 bases, with 10 bases lying between them. CDR3 in amino acids: CASSYAGHYTEAFF. The CDR3 DNA is TGTGCCAGCAGTTACGCGGGACATTACACTGAAGCTTTCTTT.

This clonotype was found many times. The V call is TRBV20-1, the J call TRBJ2-4, with no clear D. CDR1 is DFQATT, CDR2 SNEGSKA, per germline (reference sequence). The CDR3 has 15 amino acids. V was pared by 0 bases and J by 0 bases, with 9 bases between. The CDR3 loop reads CSARDVGIAKNIQYF. CDR3 nucleotides: TGCAGTGCTAGAGATGTGGGGATAGCCAAAAACATTCAGTACTTC.

The chain employs TRBV11-2 and TRBJ2-1, with 7 bases that match TRBD2. This CDR3 comprises 16 residues. CDR1 is SGHAT and CDR2 is FQNNGV in the germline V gene. With 5 bases clipped from V and 10 bases from J, the junction kept 17 bases outside the gene matches. CDR3 coding DNA: TGTGCCAGCAGCCCCGCTGGACTAGAGGGTTCGGGCGAGCAGTTCTTC. Protein: CASSPAGLEGSGEQFF. Using reference TRBV11-2 and TRBJ2-1 for the parts outside the CDR3, the full variable domain is EAGVAQSPRYKIIEKRQSVAFWCNPISGHATLYWYQQILGQGPKLLIQFQNNGVVDDSQLPKDRFSAERLKGVDSTLKIQPAKLEDSAVYLCASSPAGLEGSGEQFFGPGTRLTVL.

This clonotype was seen a few times. The chain uses TRBV6-5 and TRBJ2-3; no clear D gene. Trimming took off 4 bases at V and 7 bases at J, with 12 bases between the two ends. CDR1 MNHEY and CDR2 SVGAGI come from the germline V gene. The CDR3 sequence is 13 residues long. The CDR3 region has the DNA TGTGCCAGCAGTTTAAATCCGCGGAATACGCAGTATTTT. Residues: CASSLNPRNTQYF.

This clonotype was seen a few times. The rearrangement uses TRBV20-1 and TRBJ2-5; no clear D gene. V was pared by 3 bases and J by 2 bases, with 7 bases between. Germline V CDR1 and CDR2: DFQATT, SNEGSKA (reference sequence). CDR3 size: 12 residues. CDR3 nucleotide sequence: TGCAGTGCTAGCCGTTTACAAGAGACCCAGTACTTC. It translates to CSASRLQETQYF.